The subject of this entry is one T cell receptor beta chain. Here immunoSEQ multiplex PCR was the method, and the copy in TCRdb shows in-frame clones only, minus some. The table has over 1.5 million clones, about 98% seen once. This CDR3 region has 16 residues. Trimming removed 2 bases from V and 5 bases from J; junction bases left unmatched: 9. In germline, CDR1 is SGHRS, CDR2 YFSETQ. This sample is drawn from a study of shared clonotypes between healthy human individuals. The chain employs TRBV5-1 and TRBJ2-5, with 10 nucleotides matching TRBD2. This clonotype was obtained from a man younger than 45 in good health. The sequenced material came from naive CD4+ T cells sorted from blood. Subset denoted: CD45RA+ positively selected. The CDR3 DNA reads as TGCGCCAGCAGCTTTGGACTAGCGGATGTTTTGGAGACCCAGTACTTC. Translation gives CASSFGLADVLETQYF.